Listed below are T cell receptor beta chains from one sample, sequenced in a study of T cell responses to AZD1222 COVID-19 vaccine. Data came from immunoSEQ multiplex PCR; TCRdb stores just in-frame clones and leaves some out. The profile shows over 60,000 clones, more than 75% of them singletons. The sample in question was peripheral blood, obtained 28 days after the second dose of the MenACWY control vaccine. These receptors were taken from an adult who received the MenACWY meningococcal vaccine as a control. Both conserved end residues are part of each CDR3. The D gene is left open where the match is weak. The size of a clone is reported for some rows only, either as once, few or many, or as a class for expanded clones.

V	size	D	J	CDR3	DNA
TRBV6-5	NA	TRBD1	TRBJ1-1	CASSWGQQFNTEAFF	TGTGCCAGCAGTTGGGGACAGCAGTTTAACACTGAAGCTTTCTTT
TRBV12-3/TRBV12-4	NA	NA	TRBJ2-5	CASSFRWNQYF	TGTGCCAGCAGTTTCCGATGGAATCAGTACTTC
TRBV6-5	NA	NA	TRBJ1-2	CATREENYGYTF	TGTGCCACTAGGGAAGAAAACTATGGCTACACCTTC
TRBV14	NA	TRBD1	TRBJ2-7	CASSMTGVGHEQYF	TGTGCCAGCAGCATGACAGGGGTCGGCCACGAGCAGTACTTC
TRBV28	few	TRBD2	TRBJ2-7	CASRTQGLGGEQYF	TGTGCCAGCAGGACGCAGGGACTAGGAGGGGAGCAGTACTTC
TRBV5-8	NA	NA	TRBJ1-2	CASSPGRGEPNYGYTF	TGTGCCAGCAGCCCCGGGAGGGGGGAACCTAACTATGGCTACACCTTC
TRBV29-1	NA	NA	TRBJ2-3	CSVDVQMGDTQYF	TGCAGCGTTGATGTCCAGATGGGAGATACGCAGTATTTT
TRBV11-2	NA	NA	TRBJ2-7	CASQVGAYEQYF	TGTGCCAGCCAGGTGGGGGCCTACGAGCAGTACTTC
TRBV20-1	few	NA	TRBJ1-2	CSAPNYGYTF	TGCAGTGCGCCTAACTATGGCTACACCTTC
TRBV24-1	NA	NA	TRBJ2-7	CATHKLCIYEQYF	TGTGCCACCCATAAGTTATGCATTTACGAGCAGTACTTC
TRBV7-9	once	NA	TRBJ1-1	CASRTSLNTEAFF	TGTGCCAGCAGGACGAGTCTGAACACTGAAGCTTTCTTT
TRBV7-2	NA	NA	TRBJ1-2	CASSLGGGGYTF	TGTGCTAGCAGCTTGGGGGGTGGCGGCTACACCTTC
TRBV18	NA	NA	TRBJ2-7	CASSPSHGAGDTYEQYF	TGTGCCAGCTCACCATCTCATGGTGCCGGGGACACCTACGAGCAGTACTTC
TRBV4-3	NA	NA	TRBJ2-3	CASSRGPRVEVPTDTQYF	TGCGCCAGCAGTCGAGGACCAAGAGTGGAAGTACCCACAGATACGCAGTATTTT
TRBV4-3	NA	NA	TRBJ1-1	CASSQDAGNTEAFF	TGCGCCAGCAGCCAAGATGCCGGGAACACTGAAGCTTTCTTT
TRBV27	NA	TRBD1	TRBJ1-1	CASTKTQGKAFF	TGTGCCAGCACTAAAACACAGGGGAAAGCTTTCTTT
TRBV10-3	NA	TRBD1	TRBJ2-7	CASSGTGYREQYF	TGTGCCAGCTCCGGGACAGGGTACCGCGAGCAGTACTTC
TRBV25-1	NA	NA	TRBJ2-7	CASSESPTYEQYF	TGTGCCAGCAGTGAATCCCCCACCTACGAGCAGTACTTC
TRBV6-5	NA	TRBD2	TRBJ2-7	CASTLAGGLSYEQYF	TGTGCCAGCACCCTAGCGGGAGGACTTTCCTACGAGCAGTACTTC
TRBV6-5	NA	NA	TRBJ2-7	CASRRQVLPYEQYF	TGTGCCAGCAGGAGACAGGTCCTCCCCTACGAGCAGTACTTC
TRBV2	NA	TRBD1	TRBJ1-1	CASSGTGGVTEAFF	TGTGCCAGCAGCGGGACAGGGGGCGTCACTGAAGCTTTCTTT
TRBV7-2	NA	TRBD1	TRBJ2-7	CASSLTGGEASYEQYF	TGTGCCAGCAGCCTGACAGGGGGCGAGGCATCGTACGAGCAGTACTTC
TRBV19	NA	NA	TRBJ2-1	CASSSGRAGEQFF	TGTGCCAGTAGTTCCGGGCGGGCGGGGGAGCAGTTCTTC
TRBV11-2	NA	NA	TRBJ1-4	CASSLGVLGALNEKLFF	TGTGCCAGCAGCTTAGGGGTTCTTGGGGCCCTGAATGAAAAACTGTTTTTT
TRBV7-2	NA	NA	TRBJ2-7	CASSLGFQSDEQYF	TGTGCCAGCAGCTTAGGATTCCAGTCCGACGAGCAGTACTTC
TRBV18	NA	NA	TRBJ2-7	CASSPEGSSYEQYF	TGTGCCAGCTCACCGGAGGGAAGCTCCTACGAGCAGTACTTC
TRBV4-1	few	TRBD1	TRBJ2-7	CASSQVGQGGEQYF	TGCGCCAGCAGCCAAGTCGGACAGGGGGGCGAGCAGTACTTC
TRBV18	NA	TRBD1	TRBJ1-6	CASSPSTGGDGSPLHF	TGTGCCAGCTCACCGTCGACAGGGGGCGACGGTTCACCCCTCCACTTT
TRBV5-1	NA	TRBD1	TRBJ1-1	CASAGTGGRNTEAFF	TGCGCCAGCGCCGGGACAGGTGGACGTAACACTGAAGCTTTCTTT
TRBV28	NA	NA	TRBJ2-5	CASSFHGGTQYF	TGTGCCAGCAGTTTTCATGGGGGGACCCAGTACTTC
TRBV7-2	once	NA	TRBJ1-5	CASSEGTSAPYQPQHF	TGTGCCAGCAGCGAAGGGACTTCTGCTCCCTATCAGCCCCAGCATTTT
TRBV7-8	NA	TRBD1	TRBJ1-1	CASSGQGGDTEAFF	TGTGCCAGCAGCGGACAGGGCGGGGACACTGAAGCTTTCTTT
TRBV27	NA	NA	TRBJ2-2	CASRRLDTGELFF	TGTGCCAGCAGGCGACTCGACACCGGGGAGCTGTTTTTT
TRBV30	NA	NA	TRBJ2-7	CAWSRSIGAYEQYF	TGTGCCTGGAGTAGAAGTATCGGCGCCTACGAGCAGTACTTC
TRBV5-4	NA	TRBD1	TRBJ2-7	CASSFSRDRGIYEQYF	TGTGCCAGCAGCTTCTCCCGGGACAGGGGCATCTACGAGCAGTACTTC
TRBV15	NA	NA	TRBJ2-7	CATSPTGVSSYEQYF	TGTGCCACCAGCCCGACCGGGGTCAGCTCCTACGAGCAGTACTTC
TRBV28	NA	TRBD2	TRBJ2-2	CASSLGAGAGTGELFF	TGTGCCAGCAGTTTAGGTGCGGGAGCGGGCACCGGGGAGCTGTTTTTT
TRBV19	once	NA	TRBJ2-7	CASSPPWGESSYEQYF	TGTGCCAGTAGCCCCCCGTGGGGCGAGAGCTCCTACGAGCAGTACTTC
TRBV5-4	NA	TRBD2	TRBJ2-7	CASTSSGVTYEQYF	TGTGCCAGCACCTCTAGCGGGGTCACCTACGAGCAGTACTTC
TRBV7-2	NA	NA	TRBJ2-1	CASSLEVSGTYNEQFF	TGTGCCAGCAGCTTAGAGGTTAGCGGAACCTACAATGAGCAGTTCTTC
TRBV15	NA	TRBD1	TRBJ1-4	CATSSVRGSGPNEKLFF	TGTGCCACCAGCAGTGTCAGGGGGAGTGGGCCTAATGAAAAACTGTTTTTT
TRBV6-5	NA	NA	TRBJ2-1	CASSYRTDSYNEQFF	TGTGCCAGCAGTTACCGGACGGATAGCTACAATGAGCAGTTCTTC
TRBV2	NA	TRBD1	TRBJ2-2	CASSGQGQGILAGELFF	TGTGCCAGCAGTGGCCAGGGACAGGGGATTCTCGCCGGGGAGCTGTTTTTT
TRBV28	once	NA	TRBJ1-6	CASTGGGDNHNSPLHF	TGTGCCAGCACGGGTGGAGGGGACAACCATAATTCACCCCTCCACTTT
TRBV6-1	NA	NA	TRBJ1-2	CASSEVDYGYTF	TGTGCCAGCAGTGAAGTAGACTATGGCTACACCTTC
TRBV19	NA	NA	TRBJ2-2	CASSTWTSTPGELFF	TGTGCCAGTAGTACCTGGACGTCGACCCCCGGGGAGCTGTTTTTT
TRBV4-3	NA	TRBD2	TRBJ2-1	CASSQAGGFYSYNEQFF	TGCGCCAGCAGCCAGGCGGGGGGGTTCTACTCCTACAATGAGCAGTTCTTC
TRBV7-3	NA	NA	TRBJ2-1	CASSLTPGANEQFF	TGTGCCAGCAGCTTAACGCCCGGGGCCAATGAGCAGTTCTTC
TRBV19	NA	NA	TRBJ1-5	CASSIEKGATQPQHF	TGTGCCAGTAGTATAGAAAAGGGAGCGACTCAGCCCCAGCATTTT
TRBV28	NA	TRBD1	TRBJ2-1	CASSLSGGAVGDNEQFF	TGTGCCAGCAGTCTCTCAGGGGGCGCCGTTGGTGACAATGAGCAGTTCTTC
TRBV2	NA	NA	TRBJ2-7	CASSVGQVYEQYF	TGTGCCAGCAGTGTTGGTCAAGTCTACGAGCAGTACTTC
TRBV12-3/TRBV12-4	NA	NA	TRBJ1-1	CASSLDPWNEAFF	TGTGCCAGCAGTTTAGACCCGTGGAATGAAGCTTTCTTT
TRBV7-2	NA	TRBD1	TRBJ1-6	CASSGQENSPLHF	TGTGCCAGCTCGGGACAGGAAAATTCACCCCTCCACTTT
TRBV4-1	NA	NA	TRBJ1-2	CASSQEVRVTSYGYTF	TGCGCCAGCAGCCAAGAGGTCAGGGTCACTAGCTATGGCTACACCTTC
TRBV18	once	TRBD1	TRBJ1-2	CASSPGQGAYGYTF	TGTGCCAGCTCACCGGGACAGGGGGCGTATGGCTACACCTTC